This T cell receptor beta chain was captured by sequencing in a study of PD-L1 blockade in urothelial cancer (dated by TCRdb to about 2017). In the study overall: Therapy was started around 2014 for all patients, and atezolizumab 1,200 mg was administered intravenously every 3 weeks. TCR sequencing covered pretreatment tumor samples and matched, serially collected peripheral blood taken before and after atezolizumab treatment. Patients had an ECOG performance status of 0 or 1 and had received between 0 and 3 prior chemotherapy regimens. In the same patients who had TCR sequencing, pretreatment tumors also underwent whole exome sequencing and RNA sequencing. Under 30 patients had pretreatment blood TCR-seq, 24 had at least one posttreatment blood collection, and 24 had tumor TCR-seq. Durable clinical benefit was defined as progression-free survival longer than 6 months, and TCR features were also tested against progression-free and overall survival. Fewer than ten patients achieved durable clinical benefit and approximately 19 did not. Blood samples were analyzed at 3 weeks after treatment start (second dose) and at 6 weeks after treatment start. Somatic, immune and clinical correlates of response to PD-L1 blockade with atezolizumab in urothelial cancer were the focus of an exploratory multi-omic analysis. About 90% of the roughly 29 patients were males with bladder-origin urothelial cancer, and about 60% of the roughly 29 reported a prior smoking history. Blood samples gave median yields of 141,255 T cells and 80,000 or so unique TCRs, along with a median clonality of 0.080. The paper as a whole reports these results and caveats: Among patients with durable benefit, tumor-associated TCR clones showed greater expansion in peripheral blood 3 weeks after treatment started (n ≈ 21, p = 0.022). Because of the small sample size (n ≈ 27) and the many exploratory analyses performed, the results are intended to be regarded as hypothesis-generating. Improved progression-free and overall survival was found to be associated with pretreatment peripheral blood TCR clonality below the median.

This clone was counted only a few times. Its antigen remains undetermined. The input lacks base qualities; no much larger clone sits a single base away. Synthetic TCR analog templates were spiked into each PCR to estimate absolute template abundance from read counts. Using the immunoSEQ assay, TCRbeta CDR3 regions were amplified from genomic DNA with bias-controlled V and J gene primers. Sequencing of rearranged TCRbeta segments was performed at approximately 20X coverage. The paper's data handling went like this. Sequencing errors were corrected by clustering, and CDR3s were annotated against IMGT so that V, D and J genes could be assigned. Only productive TCRbeta rearrangements were used in downstream analyses, excluding out-of-frame or stop-codon sequences. Clonality was computed as one minus Shannon entropy normalized by the log of the number of unique productive sequences. Clones differing between time points or between blood and tumor were identified by Fisher's exact test with Benjamini-Hochberg correction at adjusted p below 0.01. TCRdb provides this immuneACCESS table in a form limited to in-frame rearrangements. Some clones are lacking; in checked studies, under half of them reflect an unresolved V gene, and why the rest are absent is not known. V and J calls and clone size are copied from that table; D and trimming were computed from the DNA. This sample is represented by tens of thousands of clones; about 86% of them were singletons. About a sixth of the sample is taken by the ten largest.

The cohort comprised 25 to 35 patients with locally advanced or metastatic urothelial carcinoma treated at Memorial Sloan Kettering on a trial protocol. Peripheral blood mononuclear cells were collected pretreatment and during treatment, with between 1 and 8 total time points obtained per patient. The Qiagen DNeasy Blood extraction kit was used to purify genomic DNA from total PBMCs and from tumor samples. PBMCs were collected pretreatment and during treatment, and were isolated and stored as previously described. Clipping removes 4 bases from V and 11 bases from J, with 4 as the unmatched junction base count. Reading the germline V gene gives CDR1 SGHAT and CDR2 FQNNGV. The CDR3 measures 13 amino acids from cysteine to phenylalanine. Just the 39-base CDR3 DNA is kept, in frame starting at base 1.

The receptor was isolated from a man aged 55 to 69 with urothelial cancer. This chain joins TRBV11-2 to TRBJ1-6, with 8 bases matching TRBD1. The specimen was PBMCs, collected around atezolizumab (anti-PD-L1) treatment. The DNA sequence follows: TGTGCCAGCAGCTCAGACAGGGGACCACCCCTCCACTTT. Translated, it gives CASSSDRGPPLHF.